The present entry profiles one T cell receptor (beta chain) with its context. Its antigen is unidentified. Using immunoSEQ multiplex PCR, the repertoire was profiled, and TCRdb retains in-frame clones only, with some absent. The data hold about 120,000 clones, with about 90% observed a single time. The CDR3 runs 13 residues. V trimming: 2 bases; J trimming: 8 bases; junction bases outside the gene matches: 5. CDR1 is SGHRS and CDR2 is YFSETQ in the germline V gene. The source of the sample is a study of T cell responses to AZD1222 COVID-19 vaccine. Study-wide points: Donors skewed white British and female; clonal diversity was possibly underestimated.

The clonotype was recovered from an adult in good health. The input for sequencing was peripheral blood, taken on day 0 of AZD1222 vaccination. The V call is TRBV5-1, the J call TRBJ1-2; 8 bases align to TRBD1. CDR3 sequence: CASSLQGVEGYTF. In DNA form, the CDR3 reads TGCGCCAGCAGCTTACAGGGGGTAGAGGGCTACACCTTC.